This is a list of T cell receptor beta chains from one sample in a study of blood T cell repertoires in COVID-19. The assay was immunoSEQ multiplex PCR, and TCRdb's table has in-frame clones only and misses some. The profile shows around 120,000 clones, 85% to 90% of them singletons. Source material: peripheral blood. Receptors originate from a woman aged 50 to 60 with active or convalescent COVID-19. CDR3s include the opening cysteine and the closing phenylalanine or tryptophan.

TRBV9	CASSVDQGRYNEQFF
TRBV18	CASSPGLFSGLSRNEQFF
TRBV5-1	CASSLPGGRVSETQYF
TRBV7-8	CAGWTAYNEQFF
TRBV12-3/TRBV12-4	CASSSTGYEQYF
TRBV12-3/TRBV12-4	CASSLSPTGGYTF
TRBV7-2	CASSLAGDRVYYSGNTIYF
TRBV7-3	CASSLDSMNTEAFF
TRBV6-5	CASSYSTLEDGYTF
TRBV10-3	CAISESPSEASYEQYF
TRBV7-7	CASGTGGADTQYF
TRBV18	CASSPSRGETQYF
TRBV7-8	CASSNRQGADTEAFF
TRBV4-1	CASSQVPGVSYEQYF
TRBV2	CASKGTGEMGTEAFF
TRBV4-2	CASSPHRDREWWREGQKGEQFF
TRBV7-2	CASSFSRGSTDTQYF
TRBV6-2/TRBV6-3	CASRSDLASYEQYF
TRBV29-1	CSVPQGGETQYF
TRBV6-6	CASTSTGRGANVLTF
TRBV29-1	CSVEDPLTGTDTQYF
TRBV19	CASRTGTGELFF
TRBV7-6	CASSRTGGANYNEQFF
TRBV15	CATSTGQGSSYEQYF
TRBV13	CASSLGRGRERGDTQYF
TRBV3-1/TRBV3-2	CASSQTTSGGINEQFF
TRBV27	CASSLLAKRTDTQYF
TRBV19	CASSPRPLAGDNEQFF
TRBV12-3/TRBV12-4	CASSFRNEQFF
TRBV5-8	CASSFSPAGPNNEQFF
TRBV11-3	CASSPGAGRDTEAFF
TRBV9	CASSVGGGARGISYEQYF
TRBV28	CASSLPLRDRGSYEQYF
TRBV3-1/TRBV3-2	CASSQDRVEQYF
TRBV18	CASSQRNSPLHF
TRBV15	CATSRARGGELFF
TRBV4-1	CASSLRDRELDEQFF
TRBV19	CASSIYPRGTPYEQYF
TRBV30	CAWAKAPGYEQYF
TRBV9	CASSVATENTEAFF
TRBV27	CASSEREGGRYEQYF
TRBV10-3	CAISVGGGSADTQYF
TRBV28	CASSSVEQFF
TRBV7-6	CASRPGTSGTLGELFF
TRBV4-3	CASSQDQGQYEQYF
TRBV10-3	CATTTGDGNSPLHF
TRBV2	CASSSSTDTQYF